This T cell receptor beta chain was recorded in a study of T cell responses to AZD1222 COVID-19 vaccine. Trimming stripped 1 base from V and 7 bases from J, with 14 bases between. This CDR3 comprises 14 residues. The V gene's germline CDR1 is SGHRS and CDR2 YFSETQ. Here immunoSEQ multiplex PCR was the method, and the copy in TCRdb shows in-frame clones only, minus some. The data hold just over 150,000 clones, with just over 90% observed a single time. The clonotype originates from an adult in good health. This chain joins TRBV5-1 and TRBJ1-2; no definite D call. The material sequenced was peripheral blood, taken on day 0 of AZD1222 vaccination. The CDR3: CASSLTPAGFGYTF. In nucleotides, the CDR3 is TGCGCCAGCAGCTTGACACCCGCGGGGTTTGGCTACACCTTC.